Listed here is a single TCR beta chain. The antigen is unknown. The study ran its PCR with 60 Vbeta and 13 Jbeta primers. The assay was immunoSEQ multiplex PCR, and TCRdb's table has in-frame clones only and misses some. The sample shows about 94,000 clones, more than 75% of them seen only once. This sample was included in a study of cytomegalovirus exposure and HLA in healthy donors. Overall study findings and caveats: The study recorded 150 to 200 TCR beta chains that were cytomegalovirus-associated. Under in vitro conditions, three CMV-associated chains were confirmed as specific for CMV antigens. Several of the most significant clusters appeared linked to common viral pathogens, based on a later analysis.

This CDR3 region has 14 residues. Germline CDR1 and CDR2: SGHNT and YYREEE (reference sequence). The germline V and J ends were trimmed by 2 bases and 7 bases, with 16 bases remaining between them. The clonotype originates from a woman aged 55-75 years in good health and CMV-seronegative. The V gene is TRBV5-4, the J gene TRBJ2-7; perhaps TRBD2 as D (5 bases). Sequenced material: PBMCs. CDR3 in amino acids: CASSLGLSPGEQYF. CDR3 nucleotide sequence: TGTGCCAGCAGCTTAGGACTTTCACCGGGGGAGCAGTACTTC.